This TCR beta chain was identified in a study of shared clonotypes between healthy human individuals. V shed 3 bases, J shed 3 bases, and the junction held 4 bases outside the gene matches. The CDR3 has 17 amino acids. Looked up from germline, CDR1 is MGHRA and CDR2 is YSYEKL. Regarding the study as a whole: Genetic and exposure-history diversity was limited by the small donor number. Sampling covered blood only; tissue repertoires likely differ.

Points on this clone: No antigen is known for it.

Naive CD8 cells, CD45RO-negative and positively selected for CCR7, excluded terminally differentiated effector memory CD45RA+ cells. Only in-frame clones appear in the TCRdb table, and some are missing; sequencing was by immunoSEQ multiplex PCR. The data contain about 2.1 million clones, about 93% of them singletons. Specimen: naive CD8+ T cells from PBMCs. The receptor comes from a man between 18 and 29 years old in good health. Some clones in this sample may be carry-over from other donors' samples. The chain uses TRBV4-1 and TRBJ2-3, with 15 nucleotides matching TRBD2. The DNA for the CDR3 is TGCGCCAGCAGCCACGGACTAGCGGGAGGGGGGACAGATACGCAGTATTTT. Protein product: CASSHGLAGGGTDTQYF.